The 5 T cell receptor beta chains given below trace back to one sample, sequenced in a study of blood T cell repertoires in COVID-19. Only in-frame clones appear in the TCRdb table, and some are missing; sequencing was by immunoSEQ multiplex PCR. The sample records 310,000 or so clones, roughly 89% being singletons. The sequencing sample was made of PBMCs or T cells enriched from blood (not recorded which). These receptors all stem from a woman aged 40-49 years who had recovered from COVID-19.

The genes are TRBV6-5 and TRBJ2-7, with a possible D match to TRBD2 (5 bases). V lost 6 bases to trimming and J lost 5 bases, with 17 bases between them. Per germline, CDR1 MNHEY and CDR2 SVGAGI. The CDR3 runs to 14 residues. CDR3: CASSPGLASDEQYF. The CDR3 DNA follows: TGTGCCAGCAGCCCGGGATTAGCCAGCGACGAGCAGTACTTC.

The J gene is TRBJ2-7, the V gene TRBV3-1 (or the pseudogene TRBV3-2); 7 bases agree with TRBD1. The CDR3 totals 12 residues. CDR1 and CDR2 (germline): LGHDT, YNNKEL (reference sequence). V was clipped by 5 bases and J by 8 bases; unmatched bases: 6. Written as DNA, the CDR3 is TGTGCCAGCAGCGTCGTAGGGGGCCAGCAGTACTTC. This translates into CASSVVGGQQYF.

V usage is TRBV3-1 (or the pseudogene TRBV3-2) and J usage is TRBJ1-1; tentatively, D is TRBD1 (5 bases). Per germline, CDR1 LGHDT and CDR2 YNNKEL (reference sequence). This CDR3 region has 13 residues. The V gene lost 6 bases and the J gene lost 4 bases, with 12 bases spanning the gap. CDR3 residues: CASRVTGSTEAFF. In nucleotides, the CDR3 is TGTGCCAGCAGAGTTACAGGATCCACTGAAGCTTTCTTT.

This clone was seen only a few times. The gene calls are TRBV20-1 and TRBJ1-2; D gene ambiguous. Germline V gene sequence: CDR1 DFQATT, CDR2 SNEGSKA (reference sequence). The CDR3 runs to 11 residues. DNA for the CDR3: TGCAGGAACGGGGAAAGTTATGGCTACACCTTC. Translation gives CRNGESYGYTF.

There are a few counts of this clone. This sequence joins TRBV6-5 and TRBJ2-7, with D maybe TRBD1 (5 bases). This CDR3 region has 13 residues. Per the germline V gene, CDR1 is MNHEY and CDR2 is SVGAGI. Trimming pared 2 bases from V and 3 bases from J, leaving 8 bases between. The CDR3 DNA is TGTGCCAGCAGTTACCGGCAGGGCTACGAGCAGTACTTC. The encoded protein is CASSYRQGYEQYF.